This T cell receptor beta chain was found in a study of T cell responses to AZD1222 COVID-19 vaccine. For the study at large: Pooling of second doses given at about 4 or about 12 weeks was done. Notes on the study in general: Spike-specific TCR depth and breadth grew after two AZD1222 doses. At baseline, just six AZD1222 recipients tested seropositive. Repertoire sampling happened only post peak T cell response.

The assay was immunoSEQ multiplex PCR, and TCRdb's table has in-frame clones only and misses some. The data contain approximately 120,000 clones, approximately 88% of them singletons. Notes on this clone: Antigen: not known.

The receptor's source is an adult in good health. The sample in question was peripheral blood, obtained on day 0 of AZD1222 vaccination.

The CDR3 loop is CASSVDPDYSGNTIYF. CDR3 nucleotide sequence: TGTGCCAGCAGCGTAGATCCGGATTACTCTGGAAACACCATATATTTT. The V and J genes are TRBV9 and TRBJ1-3; D is unclear. V was clipped by 0 bases and J by 0 bases, with 10 bases between them. The CDR3 spans 16 residues. From germline, CDR1 is SGDLS and CDR2 YYNGEE.